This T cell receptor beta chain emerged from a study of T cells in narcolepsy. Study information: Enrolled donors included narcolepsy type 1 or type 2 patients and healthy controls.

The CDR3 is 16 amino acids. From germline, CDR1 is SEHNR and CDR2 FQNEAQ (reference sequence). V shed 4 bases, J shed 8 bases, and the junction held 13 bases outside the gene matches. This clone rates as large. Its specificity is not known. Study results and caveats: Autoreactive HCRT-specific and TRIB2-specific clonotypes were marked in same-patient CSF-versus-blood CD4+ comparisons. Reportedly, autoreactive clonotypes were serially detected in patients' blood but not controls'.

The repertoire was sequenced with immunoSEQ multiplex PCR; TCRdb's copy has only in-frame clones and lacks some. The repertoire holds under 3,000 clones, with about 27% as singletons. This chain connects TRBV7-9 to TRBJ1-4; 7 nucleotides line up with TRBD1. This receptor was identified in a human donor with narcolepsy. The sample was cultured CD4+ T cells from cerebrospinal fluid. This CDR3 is CASSSDGTAPLEKLFF. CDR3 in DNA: TGTGCCAGCAGCTCGGACGGGACAGCACCCCTAGAAAAACTGTTTTTT.